This T cell receptor (beta chain) was identified in a study of T cell clusters in autoimmune cytopenias. TRB amplification used approximately 270 ng of peripheral blood genomic DNA. By frequency, this clonotype is medium-sized. Its antigen is unidentified. Study-wide results and caveats: A dominant lymphoma-associated repertoire apparently masked the cluster-lack signature in secondary cytopenia versus chronic lymphocytic leukemia. Clustering suggested that physiological T cell clusters were missing in primary autoimmune cytopenia patients.

The CDR3 spans 17 residues. Germline V gene sequence: CDR1 KGHSH, CDR2 LQKENI. TRB was amplified by touch-down multiplex PCR, primer pools A and B combined. TCRdb reworked the multiplex PCR reads into one entry per CDR3 protein, no DNA. The specimen's table records around 10,000 distinct CDR3 sequences. The same sample was also used in a study of T cell repertoires in aging, cancer and after chemotherapy. That source adds: Healthy donors lost TCR diversity with age mainly through richness, cancer patients through richness and evenness.

This TCR was sampled from a human donor in good health. Sequences were obtained from peripheral blood. The rearrangement links TRBV18 to TRBJ2-2; the TCRdb D gene call, TRBD1, has no DNA to confirm it. The CDR3 spells CASSPRVGAGRPGELFF.